These T cell receptor beta chains were read from a single sample in a study of cytomegalovirus exposure and HLA in healthy donors. The data were produced by immunoSEQ multiplex PCR, yet TCRdb's version contains in-frame clones alone and is incomplete. This sample has roughly 55,000 clones; approximately 80% occur once, and the top ten carry over 2.5%. Sequencing was done on a sample of PBMCs. These receptors were obtained from a female donor in good health and CMV-seronegative. Each CDR3 is given with its conserved first and last residue.

>TRBV29-1|TRBJ1-4
CSVDGGANEKLFF
>TRBV15|TRBJ2-1
CATSRGGTGAHEQFF
>TRBV5-1|TRBJ2-5
CASSIRLAGQETQYF
>TRBV5-1|.
CASSSVGAYEQYF
>TRBV30|.
CAWSFVRTATIYEQYF
>TRBV5-5|TRBJ1-4
CASSLDPYGEKLFF
>TRBV19|TRBJ2-1
CASSKEGVGRVDEQFF
>TRBV13|TRBJ2-7
CASSLQVAYEQYF
>TRBV7-8|TRBJ2-7
CASSRLAGGPHEQYF
>TRBV28|TRBJ2-7
CASTTGLSAYEQYF
>TRBV6-4|TRBJ1-3
CASSPIGDRGGNTIYF
>TRBV6-4|TRBJ2-1
CASTRLAGGMDEQFF
>TRBV4-2|TRBJ2-7
CASSQDDPAEGYEQYF
>TRBV5-6|TRBJ2-5
CASSLGQGGQETQYF
>TRBV5-4|TRBJ2-7
CASSLEGGGDEQYF
>TRBV13|TRBJ2-5
CASSPGLAGSAEETQYF
>TRBV2|TRBJ2-1
CASRQNLLGVGGQFF
>TRBV9|TRBJ2-2
CASSVAAGGPNTGELFF
>TRBV5-6|.
CASSLGPTVSYEQYF
>TRBV6-5|TRBJ1-1
CASSYSPGDHTEAFF